What follows is one T cell receptor beta chain and its context. Its matching antigen is unknown. TCRdb analysed the 5' RACE reads with MiXCR anew, one entry per CDR3 protein. The sample lists 350,000 to 500,000 distinct CDR3 sequences, 20% to 30% seen once, with less than 15% in the top ten. This entry is derived from a study of T-cell memory formation after mild COVID-19. Study-level results: Clones contracting over day 15 to 85 were CD4/CD8 balanced, with later expanders leaning CD4+.

The CDR3 spans 15 residues. The ends were cut back, 7 bases at V and 4 bases at J, with 14 bases in the middle. Germline CDR1 is LGHDT and CDR2 is YNNKEL (reference sequence). The rearrangement links TRBV3-1 to TRBJ1-6, with D possibly being TRBD1 (6 bases). Material: PBMCs or a T cell subset sorted from them (not recorded which). This clonotype was sampled from an adult woman who had mild COVID-19 (a few samples of this study predate the infection). Cell type and time point are not known. The CDR3: CASTQGGGYNSPLHF. CDR3 DNA sequence: TGTGCCAGCACCCAGGGAGGGGGATATAATTCACCCCTCCACTTT.